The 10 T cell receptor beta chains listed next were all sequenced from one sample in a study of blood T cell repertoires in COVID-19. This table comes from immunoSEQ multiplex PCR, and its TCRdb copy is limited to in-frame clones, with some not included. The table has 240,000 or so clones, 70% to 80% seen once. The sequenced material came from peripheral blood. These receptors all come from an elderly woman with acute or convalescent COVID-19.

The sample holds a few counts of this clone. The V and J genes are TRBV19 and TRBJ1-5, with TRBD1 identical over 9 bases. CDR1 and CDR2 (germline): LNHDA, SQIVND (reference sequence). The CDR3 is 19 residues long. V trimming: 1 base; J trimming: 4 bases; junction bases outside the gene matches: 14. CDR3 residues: CASSIGRETGGSRNQPQHF. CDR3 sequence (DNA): TGTGCCAGTAGTATAGGTAGAGAGACAGGGGGATCGCGGAATCAGCCCCAGCATTTT.

The CDR3 loop is CASSVGPGQGSGELFF. In nucleotides, the CDR3 is TGTGCCAGCAGCGTAGGGCCGGGACAGGGCTCCGGGGAGCTGTTTTTT. This chain links TRBV9 with TRBJ2-2, with 9 positions matching TRBD1. Per germline, CDR1 SGDLS and CDR2 YYNGEE. The CDR3 spans 16 residues. The J segment lost 6 bases and the V segment lost 0 bases, leaving 6 bases of the junction unmatched.

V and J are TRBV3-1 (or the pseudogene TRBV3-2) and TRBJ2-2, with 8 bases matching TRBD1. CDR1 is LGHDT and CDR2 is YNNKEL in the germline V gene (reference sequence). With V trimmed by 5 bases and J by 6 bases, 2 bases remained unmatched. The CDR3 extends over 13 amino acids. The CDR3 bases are TGTGCCAGCAGCTCCAGGGGGCCCGGGGAGCTGTTTTTT. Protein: CASSSRGPGELFF.

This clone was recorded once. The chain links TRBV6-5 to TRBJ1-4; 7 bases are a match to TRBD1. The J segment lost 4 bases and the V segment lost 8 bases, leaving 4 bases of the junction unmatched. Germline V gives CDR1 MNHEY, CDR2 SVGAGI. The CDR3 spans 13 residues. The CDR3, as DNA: TGTGCCAGCCCCGGACAGGATAATGAAAAACTGTTTTTT. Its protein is CASPGQDNEKLFF.

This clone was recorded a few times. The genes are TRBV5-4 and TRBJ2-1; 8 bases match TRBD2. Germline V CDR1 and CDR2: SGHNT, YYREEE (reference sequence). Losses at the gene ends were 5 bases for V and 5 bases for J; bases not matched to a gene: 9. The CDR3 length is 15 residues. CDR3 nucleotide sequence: TGTGCCAGCAGTCCGACCGGGACTAGGGACAATGAGCAGTTCTTC. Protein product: CASSPTGTRDNEQFF.

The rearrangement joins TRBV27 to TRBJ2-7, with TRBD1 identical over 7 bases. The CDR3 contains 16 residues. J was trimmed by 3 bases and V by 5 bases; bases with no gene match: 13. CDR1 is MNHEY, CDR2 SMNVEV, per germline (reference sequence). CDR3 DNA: TGTGCCAGCAGTGCACTAGGGACAGTCAAAATCTACGAGCAGTACTTC. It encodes CASSALGTVKIYEQYF.

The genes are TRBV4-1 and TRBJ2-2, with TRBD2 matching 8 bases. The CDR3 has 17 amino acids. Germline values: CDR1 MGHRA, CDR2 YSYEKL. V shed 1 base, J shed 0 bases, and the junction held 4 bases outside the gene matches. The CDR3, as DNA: TGCGCCAGCAGCCAAGCATATAGCGGGGCGAACACCGGGGAGCTGTTTTTT. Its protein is CASSQAYSGANTGELFF.

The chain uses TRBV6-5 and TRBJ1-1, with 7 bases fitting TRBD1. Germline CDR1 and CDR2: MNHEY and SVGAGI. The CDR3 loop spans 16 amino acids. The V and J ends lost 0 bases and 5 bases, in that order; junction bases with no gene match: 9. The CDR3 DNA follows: TGTGCCAGCAGTTACTCCGTTTGGACAGGAGGTACTGAAGCTTTCTTT. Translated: CASSYSVWTGGTEAFF.

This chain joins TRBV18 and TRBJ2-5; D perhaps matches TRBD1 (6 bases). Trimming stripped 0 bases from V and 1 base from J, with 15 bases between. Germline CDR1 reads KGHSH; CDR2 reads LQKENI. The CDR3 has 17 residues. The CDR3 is CASSPPNRRGPQETQYF. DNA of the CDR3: TGTGCCAGCTCACCACCTAATCGCAGGGGCCCCCAAGAGACCCAGTACTTC.

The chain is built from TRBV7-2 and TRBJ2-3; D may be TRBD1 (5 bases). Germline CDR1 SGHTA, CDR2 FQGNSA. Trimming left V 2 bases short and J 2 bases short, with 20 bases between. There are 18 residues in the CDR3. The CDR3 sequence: CASSLRWGRATATDTQYF. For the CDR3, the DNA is TGTGCCAGCAGCTTAAGGTGGGGCAGAGCTACGGCCACAGATACGCAGTATTTT.